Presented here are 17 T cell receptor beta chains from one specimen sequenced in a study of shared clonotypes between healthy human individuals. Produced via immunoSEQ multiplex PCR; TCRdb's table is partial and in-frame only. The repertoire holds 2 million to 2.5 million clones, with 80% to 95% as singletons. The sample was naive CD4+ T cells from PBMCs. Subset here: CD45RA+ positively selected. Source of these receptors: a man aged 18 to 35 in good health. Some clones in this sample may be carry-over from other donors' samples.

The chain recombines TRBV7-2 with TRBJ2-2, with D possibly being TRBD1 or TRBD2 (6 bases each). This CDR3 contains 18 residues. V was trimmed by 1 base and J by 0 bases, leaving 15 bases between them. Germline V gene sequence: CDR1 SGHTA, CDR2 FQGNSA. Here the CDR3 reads CASSLERRGLTNTGELFF. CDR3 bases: TGTGCCAGCAGCTTAGAACGCCGGGGGCTTACGAACACCGGGGAGCTGTTTTTT.

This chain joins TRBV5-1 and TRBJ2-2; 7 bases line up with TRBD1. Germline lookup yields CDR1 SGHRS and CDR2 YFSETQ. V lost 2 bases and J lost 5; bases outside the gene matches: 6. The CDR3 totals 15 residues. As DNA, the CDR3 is TGCGCCAGCAGCTTCTGGCCAGGGGGTACCGGGGAGCTGTTTTTT. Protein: CASSFWPGGTGELFF.

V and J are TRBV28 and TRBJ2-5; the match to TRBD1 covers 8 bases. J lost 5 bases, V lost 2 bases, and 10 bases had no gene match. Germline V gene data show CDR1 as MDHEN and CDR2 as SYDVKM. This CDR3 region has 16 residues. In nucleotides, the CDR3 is TGTGCCAGCAGTTTAGCGACAGGGGAATGGGGGGAGACCCAGTACTTC. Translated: CASSLATGEWGETQYF.

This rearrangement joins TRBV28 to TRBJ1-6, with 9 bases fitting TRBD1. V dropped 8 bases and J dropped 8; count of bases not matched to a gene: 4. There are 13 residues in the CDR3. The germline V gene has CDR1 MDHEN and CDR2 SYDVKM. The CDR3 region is CASVDRGDSPLHF. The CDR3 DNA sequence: TGTGCCAGCGTAGACAGGGGGGATTCACCCCTCCACTTT.

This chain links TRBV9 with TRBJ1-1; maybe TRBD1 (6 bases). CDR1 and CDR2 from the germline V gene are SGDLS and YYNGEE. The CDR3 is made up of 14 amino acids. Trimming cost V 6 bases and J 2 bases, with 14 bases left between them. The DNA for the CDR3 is TGTGCCAGCACCCCTCTCGGGACAAACACTGAAGCTTTCTTT. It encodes CASTPLGTNTEAFF.

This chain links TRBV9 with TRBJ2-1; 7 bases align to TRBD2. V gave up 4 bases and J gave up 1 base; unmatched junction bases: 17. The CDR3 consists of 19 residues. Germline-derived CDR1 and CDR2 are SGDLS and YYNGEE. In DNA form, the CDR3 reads TGTGCCAGCAGCCCTTCCGGGGGGTTGCCTTGGGAGTCCTACAATGAGCAGTTCTTC. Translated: CASSPSGGLPWESYNEQFF.

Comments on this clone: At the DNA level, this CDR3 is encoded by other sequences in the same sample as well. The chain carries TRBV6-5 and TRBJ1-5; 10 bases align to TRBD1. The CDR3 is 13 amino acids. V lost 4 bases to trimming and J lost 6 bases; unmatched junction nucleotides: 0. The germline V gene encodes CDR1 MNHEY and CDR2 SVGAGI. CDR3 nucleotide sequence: TGTGCCAGCAGTTGGGACAGGGGTCAGCCCCAGCATTTT. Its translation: CASSWDRGQPQHF.

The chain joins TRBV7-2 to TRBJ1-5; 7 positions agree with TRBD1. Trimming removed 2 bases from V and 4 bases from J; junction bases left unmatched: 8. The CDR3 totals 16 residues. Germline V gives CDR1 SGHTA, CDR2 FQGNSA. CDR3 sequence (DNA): TGTGCCAGCAGCTTATCGGGACAGCCAATAAATCAGCCCCAGCATTTT. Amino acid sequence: CASSLSGQPINQPQHF.

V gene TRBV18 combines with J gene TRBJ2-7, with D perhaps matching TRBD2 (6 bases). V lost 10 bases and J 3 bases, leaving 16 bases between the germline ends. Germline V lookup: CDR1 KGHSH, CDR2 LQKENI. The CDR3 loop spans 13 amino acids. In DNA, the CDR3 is TGTGCCACGGCCGGGACTCCTGGCTACGAGCAGTACTTC. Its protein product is CATAGTPGYEQYF. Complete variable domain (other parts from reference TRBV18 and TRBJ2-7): NAGVMQNPRHLVRRRGQEARLRCSPMKGHSHVYWYRQLPEEGLKFMVYLQKENIIDESGMPKERFSAEFPKEGPSILRIQQVVRGDSAAYFCATAGTPGYEQYFGPGTRLTVT.

DNA of the CDR3: TGTGCCAGCAGTACAAGGGGCTCGAGGGCCGGGGAGCTGTTTTTT. It translates to CASSTRGSRAGELFF. V and J are TRBV27 and TRBJ2-2, with D possibly called TRBD1 or TRBD2 (5 bases each). Germline V gene data show CDR1 as MNHEY and CDR2 as SMNVEV (reference sequence). V lost 5 bases, J lost 6 bases, and 16 bases lay in between. The CDR3 contains 15 residues.

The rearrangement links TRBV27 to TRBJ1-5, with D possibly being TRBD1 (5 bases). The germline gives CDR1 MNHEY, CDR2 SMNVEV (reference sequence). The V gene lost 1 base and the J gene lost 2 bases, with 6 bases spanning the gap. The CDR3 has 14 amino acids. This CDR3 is CASSLLGRNQPQHF. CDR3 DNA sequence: TGTGCCAGCAGTTTATTGGGGCGCAATCAGCCCCAGCATTTT.

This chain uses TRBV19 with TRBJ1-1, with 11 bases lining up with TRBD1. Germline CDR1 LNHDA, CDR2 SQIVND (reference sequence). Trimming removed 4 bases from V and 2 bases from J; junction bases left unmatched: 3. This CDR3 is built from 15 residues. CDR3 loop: CASSRDRGFNTEAFF. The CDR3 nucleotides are TGTGCCAGTAGTAGGGACAGGGGGTTCAACACTGAAGCTTTCTTT.

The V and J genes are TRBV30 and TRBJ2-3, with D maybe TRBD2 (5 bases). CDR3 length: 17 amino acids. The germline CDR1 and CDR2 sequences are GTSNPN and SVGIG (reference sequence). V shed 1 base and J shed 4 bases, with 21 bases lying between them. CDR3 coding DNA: TGTGCCTGGAGTGGTCGCCCGGCTAGCCGCAGAGCAGATACGCAGTATTTT. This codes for CAWSGRPASRRADTQYF.

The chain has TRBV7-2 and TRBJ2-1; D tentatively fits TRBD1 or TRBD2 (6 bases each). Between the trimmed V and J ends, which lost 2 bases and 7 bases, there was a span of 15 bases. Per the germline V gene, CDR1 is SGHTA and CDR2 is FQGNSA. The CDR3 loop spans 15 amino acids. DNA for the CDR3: TGTGCCAGCAGCTTAATTTGGGGGGCGCCTAATGAGCAGTTCTTC. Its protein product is CASSLIWGAPNEQFF.

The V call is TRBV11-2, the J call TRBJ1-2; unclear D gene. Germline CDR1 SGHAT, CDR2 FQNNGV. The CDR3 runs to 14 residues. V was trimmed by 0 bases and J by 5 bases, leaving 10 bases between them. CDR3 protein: CASSLEAGPYGYTF. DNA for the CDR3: TGTGCCAGCAGCTTAGAAGCGGGTCCGTATGGCTACACCTTC. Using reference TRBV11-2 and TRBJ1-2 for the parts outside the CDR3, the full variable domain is EAGVAQSPRYKIIEKRQSVAFWCNPISGHATLYWYQQILGQGPKLLIQFQNNGVVDDSQLPKDRFSAERLKGVDSTLKIQPAKLEDSAVYLCASSLEAGPYGYTFGSGTRLTVV.

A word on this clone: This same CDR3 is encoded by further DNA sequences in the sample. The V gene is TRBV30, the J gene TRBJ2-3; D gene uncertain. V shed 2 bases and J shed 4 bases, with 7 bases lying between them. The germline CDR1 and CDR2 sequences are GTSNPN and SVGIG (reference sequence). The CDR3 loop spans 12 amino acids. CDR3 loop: CAWSPRADTQYF. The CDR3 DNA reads TGTGCCTGGAGTCCCCGAGCAGATACGCAGTATTTT.

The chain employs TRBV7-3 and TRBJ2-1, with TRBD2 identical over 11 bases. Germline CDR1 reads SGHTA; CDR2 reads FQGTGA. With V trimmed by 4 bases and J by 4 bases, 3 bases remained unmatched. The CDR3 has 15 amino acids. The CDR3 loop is CASSYTSGSYNEQFF. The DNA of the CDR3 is TGTGCCAGCAGCTACACTAGCGGGAGTTACAATGAGCAGTTCTTC. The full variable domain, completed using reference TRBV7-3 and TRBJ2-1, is GAGVSQTPSNKVTEKGKYVELRCDPISGHTALYWYRQSLGQGPEFLIYFQGTGAADDSGLPNDRFFAVRPEGSVSTLKIQRTERGDSAVYLCASSYTSGSYNEQFFGPGTRLTVL.